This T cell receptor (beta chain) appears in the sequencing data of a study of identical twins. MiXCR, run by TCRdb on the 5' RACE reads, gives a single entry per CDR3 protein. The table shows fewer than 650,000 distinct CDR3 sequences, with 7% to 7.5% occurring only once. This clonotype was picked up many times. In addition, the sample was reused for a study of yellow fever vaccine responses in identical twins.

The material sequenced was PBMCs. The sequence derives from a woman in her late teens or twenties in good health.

The chain's CDR3 is CASSQVGQGGPEAFF. The DNA of the CDR3 is TGCGCCAGCAGCCAAGTGGGTCAGGGCGGACCTGAAGCTTTCTTT. This chain links TRBV4-1 with TRBJ1-1; a possible D gene is TRBD1 (5 bases). The CDR3 length is 15 residues. Germline V gene data show CDR1 as MGHRA and CDR2 as YSYEKL. Trimming cost V 1 base and J 6 bases, with 15 bases left between them.